The 29 T cell receptor beta chains given below trace back to one sample, sequenced in a study of blood T cell repertoires in COVID-19. Measured with immunoSEQ multiplex PCR; TCRdb has only the in-frame clones, and not every one. The repertoire has about 190,000 clones, around 90% of them found once; the top ten carry about 0.58%. The sample comprised peripheral blood. These receptor sequences come from a man aged 50 or older with acute or convalescent COVID-19.

The CDR3 DNA reads TGTGCCAGCTCAGCCCAGGGGGCTGGAAACACCATATATTTT. Protein: CASSAQGAGNTIYF. This rearrangement joins TRBV18 to TRBJ1-3; TRBD1 aligns across 7 bases. With 5 bases clipped from V and 2 bases from J, the junction kept 3 bases outside the gene matches. Germline-derived CDR1 and CDR2 are KGHSH and LQKENI. There are 14 residues in the CDR3.

This chain links TRBV3-1 (or the pseudogene TRBV3-2) with TRBJ2-1; 11 nucleotides align to TRBD2. V lost 7 bases to trimming and J lost 7 bases; unmatched junction nucleotides: 6. CDR1 LGHDT and CDR2 YNNKEL come from the germline V gene (reference sequence). The CDR3 sequence is 14 residues long. CDR3 DNA sequence: TGTGCCAGCACAGCTAGCGGGGGGACTAATGAGCAGTTCTTC. Translating gives CASTASGGTNEQFF.

The chain joins TRBV28 to TRBJ1-1, with D possibly being TRBD1 (5 bases). V lost 2 bases to trimming and J lost 6 bases, with 7 bases between them. The CDR3 length is 12 residues. The germline V gene has CDR1 MDHEN and CDR2 SYDVKM. CDR3 loop: CASSLRGAEAFF. The CDR3 DNA reads TGTGCCAGCAGTTTAAGGGGTGCTGAAGCTTTCTTT.

The V gene is TRBV27, the J gene TRBJ1-1; the D is unclear. Germline CDR1 is MNHEY and CDR2 is SMNVEV (reference sequence). V lost 3 bases, J lost 0 bases, and 8 bases lay in between. The CDR3 runs to 14 residues. This chain's CDR3 is CASSLHSLNTEAFF. The CDR3 DNA sequence: TGTGCCAGCAGTTTGCACAGCTTGAACACTGAAGCTTTCTTT.

The chain is built from TRBV16 and TRBJ2-6; 8 bases agree with TRBD1. Germline V gene lookup returns CDR1 KGHSY and CDR2 FQNENV. Unmatched junction bases numbered 5, after V lost 4 bases and J lost 0 bases. The CDR3 sequence is 17 residues long. CDR3 protein: CASSRGQVVSGANVLTF. Here the CDR3 DNA reads TGTGCCAGCAGCCGGGGACAGGTAGTCTCTGGGGCCAACGTCCTGACTTTC.

The DNA for the CDR3 is TGCGCCAGCAGCCTGGGACAGGGGATGTCTGAAGCTTTCTTT. Translated: CASSLGQGMSEAFF. The chain has TRBV4-3 and TRBJ1-1; 10 positions match TRBD1. This CDR3 is 14 amino acids long. The J segment lost 6 bases and the V segment lost 4 bases, leaving 5 bases of the junction unmatched. The germline CDR1 and CDR2 sequences are LGHNA and YSLEER.

V and J are TRBV5-5 and TRBJ1-5; possible D gene TRBD1, 5 bases. The CDR3 runs 18 residues. The ends were cut back, 3 bases at V and 1 base at J, with 20 bases in the middle. Per germline, CDR1 SGHKS and CDR2 YYEKEE (reference sequence). DNA for the CDR3: TGTGCCAGCAGCTCGGACCTAAGGGGAGGGACGAGCAATCAGCCCCAGCATTTT. Its protein product is CASSSDLRGGTSNQPQHF.

The CDR3 here is CASSTDSNSPLHF. The CDR3 DNA reads as TGTGCCAGCAGTACGGACAGTAATTCACCCCTCCACTTT. V is TRBV6-5 and J is TRBJ1-6, with D perhaps TRBD1 (6 bases). CDR3 length equals 13 residues. The germline CDR1 and CDR2 sequences are MNHEY and SVGAGI. Trimming removed 5 bases at V and 6 bases at J, with 8 bases between.

This clone was observed a single time. The genes are TRBV2 and TRBJ2-7; 8 bases fit TRBD2. The CDR3 length is 16 residues. Looked up from germline, CDR1 is SNHLY and CDR2 is FYNNEI. J lost 0 bases, V lost 6 bases, and 10 bases had no gene match. The CDR3 coding sequence is TGTGCCAGCAGGCCGGGATCGCTAGCGGGCTCCTACGAGCAGTACTTC. This gives the protein CASRPGSLAGSYEQYF.

The chain employs TRBV12-3 or TRBV12-4 and TRBJ1-1; D is perhaps TRBD1 (5 bases). The CDR3 sequence is 13 residues long. Trimming stripped 8 bases from V and 3 bases from J, with 13 bases between. The CDR3 spells CASSHLGDTEAFF. CDR3 nucleotide sequence: TGTGCCAGCTCCCACCTAGGGGACACTGAAGCTTTCTTT.

This clone was picked up a small number of times. This chain uses TRBV11-2 with TRBJ1-2; TRBD1 matches 8 bases. Germline V gene data show CDR1 as SGHAT and CDR2 as FQNNGV. CDR3 length equals 14 residues. J was trimmed by 8 bases and V by 0 bases; bases with no gene match: 5. This CDR3 reads CASSLEAAGGGYTF. The DNA of the CDR3 is TGTGCCAGCAGCTTAGAGGCGGCAGGGGGCGGCTACACCTTC.

The sample holds one count of this clone. This chain connects TRBV2 to TRBJ1-3, with D tentatively TRBD1 (6 bases). CDR1 is SNHLY, CDR2 FYNNEI, per germline. V lost 4 bases to trimming and J lost 3 bases, with 16 bases between them. The CDR3 runs 16 residues. The CDR3 DNA sequence: TGTGCCAGCAGTGGAGGACAGCAAGCTCGTGGAAACACCATATATTTT. Protein sequence: CASSGGQQARGNTIYF.

The J gene is TRBJ1-2, the V gene TRBV4-2; 7 nucleotides agree with TRBD1. This CDR3 region has 16 residues. Germline V gene lookup returns CDR1 LGHNA and CDR2 YNFKEQ. J lost 0 bases, V lost 0 bases, and 4 bases had no gene match. The CDR3 loop reads CASSQDRQGANYGYTF. The CDR3 bases are TGTGCCAGCAGCCAAGATCGCCAGGGGGCTAACTATGGCTACACCTTC.

The chain carries TRBV5-1 and TRBJ2-2, with D perhaps matching TRBD2 (5 bases). CDR3 length: 16 amino acids. Germline V CDR1 and CDR2: SGHRS, YFSETQ. The germline V and J ends were trimmed by 3 bases and 0 bases, with 12 bases remaining between them. The CDR3 coding sequence is TGCGCCAGCAGCTCGAGGGCCAACGCGAACACCGGGGAGCTGTTTTTT. This gives the protein CASSSRANANTGELFF.

The CDR3: CAHAGGRKQYF. The CDR3 nucleotides read TGTGCCCACGCCGGAGGGCGTAAGCAGTACTTC. The chain couples TRBV28 to TRBJ2-7, with D perhaps TRBD2 (6 bases). There are 11 residues in the CDR3. Germline CDR1 and CDR2: MDHEN and SYDVKM. The V end lost 11 bases, the J end lost 8 bases, and 16 bases lay between the germline ends.

This clone was detected many times. The chain employs TRBV10-2 and TRBJ1-6; TRBD1 matches at 9 bases. Germline V gene data show CDR1 as WSHSY and CDR2 as SAAADI. The J segment lost 9 bases and the V segment lost 4 bases, leaving 4 bases of the junction unmatched. This CDR3 spans 14 amino acids. CDR3 DNA: TGCGCCAGCAGTGCCGGGACAGGGAGTTCACCCCTCCACTTT. Residues: CASSAGTGSSPLHF.

The chain combines TRBV11-2 with TRBJ1-1; no clear D. V lost 5 bases and J 4 bases, leaving 14 bases between the germline ends. The CDR3 contains 14 residues. CDR1 is SGHAT, CDR2 FQNNGV, per germline. CDR3 residues: CASSVPMGTTEAFF. CDR3 coding DNA: TGTGCCAGCAGCGTCCCTATGGGCACCACTGAAGCTTTCTTT.

The J gene is TRBJ1-3, the V gene TRBV9, with a possible D match to TRBD1 (5 bases). Per germline, CDR1 SGDLS and CDR2 YYNGEE. The CDR3 length is 17 residues. Trimming shortened V by 4 bases and J by 4 bases, and 21 bases separated the two germline ends. The DNA of the CDR3 is TGTGCCAGCAGCACAGACAGAAACTCACCCGCGGGAAACACCATATATTTT. It encodes CASSTDRNSPAGNTIYF.

In its sample, this clone was seen once. The CDR3 sequence is CASSPGAGETQYF. The CDR3 region has the DNA TGTGCCAGCTCACCAGGGGCAGGAGAGACCCAGTACTTC. The chain combines TRBV18 with TRBJ2-5; tentatively, D is TRBD1 (5 bases). The CDR3 runs to 13 residues. With 2 bases removed from V and 4 bases from J, the gap between germline ends came to 8 bases. Germline loops: CDR1 KGHSH, CDR2 LQKENI.

The chain joins TRBV11-2 to TRBJ2-3; D is undetermined. The CDR3 is 11 amino acids. V lost 3 bases and J 5 bases, leaving 3 bases between the germline ends. Germline V gene data show CDR1 as SGHAT and CDR2 as FQNNGV. This CDR3 reads CASSFQDTQYF. The CDR3 DNA is TGTGCCAGCAGCTTCCAAGATACGCAGTATTTT.

This clone was found a few times. The chain employs TRBV4-2 and TRBJ2-5; D is possibly TRBD1 (5 bases). Germline values: CDR1 LGHNA, CDR2 YNFKEQ. Trimming took 2 bases from V and 4 from J, leaving 11 bases between them. This CDR3 is 14 amino acids long. Written as DNA, the CDR3 is TGTGCCAGCAGCCAAAAACAGGTTGGAGAGACCCAGTACTTC. Amino acids: CASSQKQVGETQYF.

The chain carries TRBV7-9 and TRBJ2-5; TRBD1 matches 8 bases. V dropped 2 bases and J dropped 2; count of bases not matched to a gene: 7. CDR3 length: 16 residues. Looked up from germline, CDR1 is SEHNR and CDR2 is FQNEAQ (reference sequence). The CDR3 DNA sequence: TGTGCCAGCAGCTTAAGCAGGGGGCTCTCACAAGAGACCCAGTACTTC. Amino acid sequence: CASSLSRGLSQETQYF.

This clone was observed a few times. The genes are TRBV5-1 and TRBJ2-3; weak D call: TRBD2 (7 bases). Trimming took off 2 bases at V and 4 bases at J, with 17 bases between the two ends. The CDR3 runs 16 residues. CDR1 is SGHRS and CDR2 is YFSETQ in the germline V gene. CDR3 sequence reads: CASSFSSGGGADTQYF. The CDR3 region has the DNA TGCGCCAGCAGCTTCTCTAGCGGAGGGGGGGCAGATACGCAGTATTTT.

V gene TRBV2 combines with J gene TRBJ1-6; no clear D gene. V was pared by 7 bases and J by 9 bases, with 13 bases between. CDR1 and CDR2 (germline): SNHLY, FYNNEI. The CDR3 consists of 13 residues. The CDR3 sequence is CASIFSRGSPLHF. The CDR3 DNA reads TGTGCCAGCATCTTTAGCCGGGGTTCACCCCTCCACTTT.

V is TRBV3-1 (or the pseudogene TRBV3-2) and J is TRBJ2-7; TRBD2 might be the D (5 bases). The CDR3 spans 16 residues. Per germline, CDR1 LGHDT and CDR2 YNNKEL (reference sequence). Trimming cost V 0 bases and J 6 bases, with 18 bases left between them. The CDR3 region is CASSQDSEGWIFEQYV. DNA for the CDR3: TGTGCCAGCAGCCAAGATTCAGAGGGTTGGATCTTCGAGCAGTACGTC.

This chain joins TRBV7-6 and TRBJ2-2, with a possible D match to TRBD1 (5 bases). V lost 3 bases and J 4 bases, leaving 9 bases between the germline ends. The CDR3 runs 14 residues. CDR1 is SGHVS and CDR2 is FNYEAQ in the germline V gene. Here the CDR3 DNA reads TGTGCCAGCAGCTTTGGGGCCGTCACCGGGGAGCTGTTTTTT. Its translation: CASSFGAVTGELFF.

The J gene is TRBJ2-2, the V gene TRBV6-5; weak D call: TRBD2 (6 bases). Germline lookup yields CDR1 MNHEY and CDR2 SVGAGI. This CDR3 spans 14 amino acids. The V end lost 6 bases, the J end lost 5 bases, and 13 bases lay between the germline ends. The CDR3 nucleotides are TGTGCCAGCAGAGTGGGTGGGGGGACCGGGGAGCTGTTTTTT. Its protein is CASRVGGGTGELFF.

The rearrangement joins TRBV18 to TRBJ2-3; a possible D gene is TRBD2 (7 bases). The CDR3 extends over 16 amino acids. V lost 2 bases to trimming and J lost 4 bases, with 16 bases between them. Per germline, CDR1 KGHSH and CDR2 LQKENI. CDR3 residues: CASSPGGGSGADTQYF. The CDR3 bases are TGTGCCAGCTCACCAGGGGGGGGCAGTGGCGCAGATACGCAGTATTTT.

The V call is TRBV28, the J call TRBJ1-2; possible D gene TRBD1, 6 bases. The V gene lost 6 bases and the J gene lost 4 bases, with 12 bases spanning the gap. CDR1 is MDHEN, CDR2 SYDVKM, per germline. The CDR3 contains 13 residues. The chain's CDR3 is CASRRAGVYGYTF. CDR3 bases: TGTGCCAGCAGAAGGGCAGGGGTCTATGGCTACACCTTC.